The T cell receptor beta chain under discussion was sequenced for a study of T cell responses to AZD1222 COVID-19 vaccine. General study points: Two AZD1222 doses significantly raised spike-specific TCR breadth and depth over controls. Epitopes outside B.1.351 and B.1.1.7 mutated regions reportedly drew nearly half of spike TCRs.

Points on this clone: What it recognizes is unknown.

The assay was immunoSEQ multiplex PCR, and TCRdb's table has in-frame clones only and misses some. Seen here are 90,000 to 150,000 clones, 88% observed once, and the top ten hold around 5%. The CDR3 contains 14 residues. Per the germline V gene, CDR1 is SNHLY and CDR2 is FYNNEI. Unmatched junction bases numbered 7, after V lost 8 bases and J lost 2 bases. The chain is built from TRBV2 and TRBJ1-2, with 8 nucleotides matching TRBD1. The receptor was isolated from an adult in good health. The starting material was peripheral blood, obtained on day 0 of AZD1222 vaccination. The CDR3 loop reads CASSRTGPNYGYTF. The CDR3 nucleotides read TGTGCCAGCTCCAGGACAGGGCCCAACTATGGCTACACCTTC.